This TCR beta chain comes out of a study of monozygotic twins with inflammatory bowel disease. The CDR3 length is 12 residues. CDR1 is SGHDT, CDR2 YYEEEE, per germline. TCRdb reworked the 5' RACE reads into one entry per CDR3 protein, no DNA. The listing records some 450,000 distinct CDR3 sequences. This TCR was recovered from a human donor with ulcerative colitis or Crohn's disease, or a healthy co-twin of an affected twin (not recorded which). The sample consisted of blood. The chain recombines TRBV5-6 with TRBJ1-1. This chain's CDR3 is CASSLTWTEAFF.